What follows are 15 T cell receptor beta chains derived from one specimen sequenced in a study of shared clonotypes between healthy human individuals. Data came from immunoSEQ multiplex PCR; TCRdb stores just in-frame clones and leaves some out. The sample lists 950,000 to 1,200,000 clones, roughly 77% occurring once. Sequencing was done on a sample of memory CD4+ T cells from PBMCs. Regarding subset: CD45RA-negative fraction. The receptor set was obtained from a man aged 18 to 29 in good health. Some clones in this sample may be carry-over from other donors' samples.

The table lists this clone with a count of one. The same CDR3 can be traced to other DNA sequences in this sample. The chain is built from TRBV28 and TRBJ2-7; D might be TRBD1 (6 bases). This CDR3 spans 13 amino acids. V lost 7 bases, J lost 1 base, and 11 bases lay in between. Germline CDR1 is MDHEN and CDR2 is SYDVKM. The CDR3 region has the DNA TGTGCCAGCAAACAGGGTGGGTCCTACGAGCAGTACTTC. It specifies CASKQGGSYEQYF.

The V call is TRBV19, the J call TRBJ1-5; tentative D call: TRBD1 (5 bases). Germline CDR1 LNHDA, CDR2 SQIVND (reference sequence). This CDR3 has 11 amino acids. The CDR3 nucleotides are TGTGCTGGAGGGGGCAATCAGCCCCAGCATTTT. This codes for CAGGGNQPQHF.

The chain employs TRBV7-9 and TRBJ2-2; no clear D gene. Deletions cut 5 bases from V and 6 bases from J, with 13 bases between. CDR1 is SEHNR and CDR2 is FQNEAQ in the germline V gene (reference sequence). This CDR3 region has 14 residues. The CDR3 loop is CASSRIQGSGELFF. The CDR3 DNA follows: TGTGCCAGCAGCCGAATACAAGGTTCCGGGGAGCTGTTTTTT.

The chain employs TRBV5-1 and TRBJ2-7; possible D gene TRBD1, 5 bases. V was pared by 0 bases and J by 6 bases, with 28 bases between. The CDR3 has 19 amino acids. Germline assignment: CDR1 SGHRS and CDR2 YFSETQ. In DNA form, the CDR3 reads TGCGCCAGCAGCTTGGACAGGTCTGGAGCTCGGATCAAGGGGTCCGAGCAGTACTTC. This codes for CASSLDRSGARIKGSEQYF.

The CDR3 here is CASRQGSNQPQHF. The DNA for the CDR3 is TGTGCCAGCCGACAGGGGAGCAATCAGCCCCAGCATTTT. This rearrangement joins TRBV6-1 to TRBJ1-5, with TRBD1 matching over 8 bases. Germline loops: CDR1 MNHNS, CDR2 SASEGT. J was trimmed by 1 base and V by 8 bases; bases with no gene match: 1. The CDR3 has 13 residues.

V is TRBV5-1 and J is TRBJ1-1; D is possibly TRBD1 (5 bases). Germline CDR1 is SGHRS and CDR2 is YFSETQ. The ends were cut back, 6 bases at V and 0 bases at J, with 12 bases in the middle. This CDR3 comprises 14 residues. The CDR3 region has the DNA TGCGCCAGCACCACTGGGGGAATGAACACTGAAGCTTTCTTT. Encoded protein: CASTTGGMNTEAFF.

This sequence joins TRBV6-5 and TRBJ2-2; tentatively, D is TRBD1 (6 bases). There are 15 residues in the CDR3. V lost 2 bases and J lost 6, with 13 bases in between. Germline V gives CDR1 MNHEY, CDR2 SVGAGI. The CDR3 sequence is CASSYSTGFAGELFF. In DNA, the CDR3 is TGTGCCAGCAGTTACAGTACAGGGTTCGCCGGGGAGCTGTTTTTT.

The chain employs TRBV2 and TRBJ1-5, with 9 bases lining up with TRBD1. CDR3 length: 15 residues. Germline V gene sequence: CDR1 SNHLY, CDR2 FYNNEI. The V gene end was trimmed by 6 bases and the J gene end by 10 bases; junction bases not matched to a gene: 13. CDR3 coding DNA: TGTGCCAGCAGGGCCGGGACAGGGTCTCGACTTCCCCAGCATTTT. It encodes CASRAGTGSRLPQHF.

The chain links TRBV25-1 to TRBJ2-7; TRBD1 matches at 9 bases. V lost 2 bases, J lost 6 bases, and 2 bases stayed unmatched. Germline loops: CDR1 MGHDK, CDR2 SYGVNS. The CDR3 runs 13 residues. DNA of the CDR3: TGTGCCAGCAGTGAAGGGACAGGGCTCGAGCAGTACTTC. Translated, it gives CASSEGTGLEQYF.

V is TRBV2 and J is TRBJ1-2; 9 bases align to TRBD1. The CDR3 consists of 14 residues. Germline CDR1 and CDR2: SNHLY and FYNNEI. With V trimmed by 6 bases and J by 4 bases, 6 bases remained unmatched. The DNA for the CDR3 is TGTGCCAGCAGCGCCGGGACAGGGAGCTATGGCTACACCTTC. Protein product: CASSAGTGSYGYTF.

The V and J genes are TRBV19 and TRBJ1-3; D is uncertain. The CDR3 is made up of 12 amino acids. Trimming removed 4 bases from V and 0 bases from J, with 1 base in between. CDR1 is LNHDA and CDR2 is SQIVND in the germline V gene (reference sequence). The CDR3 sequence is CASSNSGNTIYF. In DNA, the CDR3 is TGTGCCAGTAGTAACTCTGGAAACACCATATATTTT.

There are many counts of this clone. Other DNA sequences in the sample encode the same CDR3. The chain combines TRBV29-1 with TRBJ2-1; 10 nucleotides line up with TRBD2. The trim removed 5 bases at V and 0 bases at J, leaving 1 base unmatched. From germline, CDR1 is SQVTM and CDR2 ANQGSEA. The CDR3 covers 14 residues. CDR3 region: CSVLAGVSYNEQFF. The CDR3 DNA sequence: TGCAGCGTTCTAGCGGGGGTCTCCTACAATGAGCAGTTCTTC.

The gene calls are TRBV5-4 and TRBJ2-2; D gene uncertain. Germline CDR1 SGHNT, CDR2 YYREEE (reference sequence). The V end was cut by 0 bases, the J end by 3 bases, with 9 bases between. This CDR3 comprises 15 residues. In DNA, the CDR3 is TGTGCCAGCAGCTTGGGCCAGACCTACACCGGGGAGCTGTTTTTT. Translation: CASSLGQTYTGELFF. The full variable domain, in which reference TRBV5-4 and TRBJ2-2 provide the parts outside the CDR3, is ETGVTQSPTHLIKTRGQQVTLRCSSQSGHNTVSWYQQALGQGPQFIFQYYREEENGRGNFPPRFSGLQFPNYSSELNVNALELDDSALYLCASSLGQTYTGELFFGEGSRLTVL.

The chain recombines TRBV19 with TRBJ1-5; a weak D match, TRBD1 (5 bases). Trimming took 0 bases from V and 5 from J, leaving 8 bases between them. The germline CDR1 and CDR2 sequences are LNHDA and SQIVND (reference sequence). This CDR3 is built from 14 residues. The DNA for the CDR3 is TGTGCCAGTAGTATAGATGGGGGTTATCAGCCCCAGCATTTT. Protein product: CASSIDGGYQPQHF.

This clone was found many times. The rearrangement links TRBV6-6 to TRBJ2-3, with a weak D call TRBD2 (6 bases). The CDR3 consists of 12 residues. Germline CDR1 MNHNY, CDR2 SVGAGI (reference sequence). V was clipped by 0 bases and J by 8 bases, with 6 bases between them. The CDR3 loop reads CASSYSGGTQYF. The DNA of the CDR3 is TGTGCCAGCAGTTACTCGGGGGGTACGCAGTATTTT.